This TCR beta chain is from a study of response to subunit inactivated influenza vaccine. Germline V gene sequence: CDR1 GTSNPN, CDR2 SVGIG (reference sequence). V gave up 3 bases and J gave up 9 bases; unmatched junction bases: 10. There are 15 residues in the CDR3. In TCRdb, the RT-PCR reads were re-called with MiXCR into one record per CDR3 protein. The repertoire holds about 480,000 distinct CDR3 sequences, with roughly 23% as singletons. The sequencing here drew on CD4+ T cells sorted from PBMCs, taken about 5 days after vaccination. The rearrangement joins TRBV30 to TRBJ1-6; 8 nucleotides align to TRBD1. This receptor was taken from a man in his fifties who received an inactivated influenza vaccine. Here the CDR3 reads CAWRESGQGGSPLHF. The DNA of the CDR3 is TGTGCCTGGAGGGAAAGTGGACAGGGTGGTTCACCCCTCCACTTT.